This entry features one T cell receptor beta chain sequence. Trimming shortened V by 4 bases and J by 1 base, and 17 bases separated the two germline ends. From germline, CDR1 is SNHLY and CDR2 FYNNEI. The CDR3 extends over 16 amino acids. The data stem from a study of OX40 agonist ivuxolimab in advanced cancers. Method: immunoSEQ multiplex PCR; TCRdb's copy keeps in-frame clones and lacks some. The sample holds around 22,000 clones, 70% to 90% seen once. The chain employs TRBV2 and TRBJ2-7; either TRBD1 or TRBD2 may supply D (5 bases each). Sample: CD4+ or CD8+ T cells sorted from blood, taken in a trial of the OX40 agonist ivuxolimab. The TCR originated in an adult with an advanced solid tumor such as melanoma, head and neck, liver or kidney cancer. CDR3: CASSGHPGRASYEQYF. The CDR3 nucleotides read TGTGCCAGCAGTGGCCATCCGGGACGAGCGTCCTACGAGCAGTACTTC. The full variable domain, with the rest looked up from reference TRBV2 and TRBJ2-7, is EPEVTQTPSHQVTQMGQEVILRCVPISNHLYFYWYRQILGQKVEFLVSFYNNEISEKSEIFDDQFSVERPDGSNFTLKIRSTKLEDSAMYFCASSGHPGRASYEQYFGPGTRLTVT.